This T cell receptor (beta chain) appears in the sequencing data of a study of blood T cell repertoires in COVID-19. Study-wide context: Samples of COVID-19 (acute and convalescent) were obtained from the United States, Italy and Spain.

The study drew participants aged about 18 to 89 years from approximately 25 US areas. The assay was immunoSEQ multiplex PCR, and TCRdb's table has in-frame clones only and misses some. Counted here are roughly 450,000 clones, less than 95% occurring once; the ten biggest clones make up more than 0.55%. The CDR3 extends over 13 amino acids. The germline CDR1 and CDR2 sequences are MNHEY and SMNVEV (reference sequence). The V and J ends lost 4 bases and 5 bases respectively, with 8 bases between them. This TCR was sampled from a man aged 18-30 years who had recovered from COVID-19. The genes are TRBV27 and TRBJ1-4; D is unclear. Sequencing was done on a sample of PBMCs or T cells enriched from blood (not recorded which). The CDR3 DNA reads TGTGCCAGCAGTTCTTCCCTAAATGAAAAACTGTTTTTT. The encoded protein is CASSSSLNEKLFF. Together with reference TRBV27 and TRBJ1-4, the CDR3 gives the full variable domain: EAQVTQNPRYLITVTGKKLTVTCSQNMNHEYMSWYRQDPGLGLRQIYYSMNVEVTDKGDVPEGYKVSRKEKRNFPLILESPSPNQTSLYFCASSSSLNEKLFFGSGTQLSVL.